This T cell receptor (beta chain) derives from a study of T-cell memory formation after mild COVID-19. Turning to the study itself: Across donors, TCR clusters were largely donor specific. Broader study findings: Contracting clones, day 15 to 85, had balanced CD4/CD8, and later expanders favored CD4+. That cross-reactive memory joined was suggested by some responding clones appearing in pre-infection memory.

This clonotype appeared a few times. No antigen is known for it. This CDR3 is built from 16 residues. Germline loops: CDR1 SGHTA, CDR2 FQGTGA. The V and J ends lost 2 bases and 3 bases, in that order; junction bases with no gene match: 5. TCRdb reprocessed the 5' RACE reads with MiXCR, giving one entry per CDR3 protein. The data show a few hundred thousand distinct CDR3 sequences, roughly an eighth seen once. Sequencing was carried out using PBMCs or a T cell subset sorted from them (not recorded which). The receptor's source is a man aged 18 to 29 who had mild COVID-19 (a few samples of this study predate the infection). Cell type and time point are not known. The rearrangement links TRBV7-3 to TRBJ2-2; TRBD1 aligns across 8 bases. In DNA form, the CDR3 reads TGTGCCAGCAGCTTACGGCAGGGGGCTGACACCGGGGAGCTGTTTTTT. Translation gives CASSLRQGADTGELFF.